Each of the 7 T cell receptor beta chains below was sequenced from the same sample in a study of cytomegalovirus exposure and HLA in healthy donors. 13 Jbeta primers and 60 Vbeta primers were used for the PCR. Here immunoSEQ multiplex PCR was the method, and the copy in TCRdb shows in-frame clones only, minus some. The sample contains about 88,000 clones, 75% to 90% of which appear only once. Sequenced input: PBMCs. These receptor sequences come from a man between 18 and 35 years old in good health and CMV-seronegative.

The V gene is TRBV6-1, the J gene TRBJ2-7; D is possibly TRBD2 (6 bases). The CDR3 has 15 residues. V dropped 3 bases and J dropped 3 bases, with 15 bases sitting between them. CDR1 is MNHNS, CDR2 SASEGT, per germline. The CDR3 loop reads CASSDFWTTNYEQYF. The CDR3 bases are TGTGCCAGCAGTGATTTCTGGACTACAAACTACGAGCAGTACTTC.

V is TRBV19 and J is TRBJ1-5; D may be TRBD1 (6 bases). V lost 4 bases, J lost 2 bases, and 12 bases lay in between. The CDR3 loop spans 15 amino acids. Per the germline V gene, CDR1 is LNHDA and CDR2 is SQIVND (reference sequence). This chain's CDR3 is CASSNKQGRNQPQHF. CDR3 DNA: TGTGCCAGTAGTAATAAACAGGGTCGCAATCAGCCCCAGCATTTT.

The genes are TRBV28 and TRBJ2-2; tentative D call: TRBD2 (6 bases). V was cut by 5 bases and J by 1 base, with 11 bases left in between. CDR3 length: 15 residues. The V gene's germline CDR1 is MDHEN and CDR2 SYDVKM. The CDR3 is CASSGGNLNTGELFF. The CDR3 nucleotides are TGTGCCAGCAGTGGCGGGAACTTGAACACCGGGGAGCTGTTTTTT.

This rearrangement joins TRBV13 to TRBJ2-7, with D possibly matching TRBD2 (6 bases). CDR1 PRHDT and CDR2 FYEKMQ come from the germline V gene (reference sequence). V lost 4 bases, J lost 7 bases, and 17 bases lay in between. The CDR3 extends over 14 amino acids. The CDR3 nucleotides are TGTGCCAGCAGCTCCGCCCCGCGGCGGGATGAGCAGTACTTC. Translating it yields CASSSAPRRDEQYF.

The V and J genes are TRBV19 and TRBJ2-7; D might be TRBD1 (5 bases). V lost 4 bases, J lost 0 bases, and 10 bases lay in between. Germline-derived CDR1 and CDR2 are LNHDA and SQIVND (reference sequence). CDR3 length: 14 amino acids. This chain's CDR3 is CASSKTGNSYEQYF. The CDR3 coding sequence is TGTGCCAGTAGTAAAACAGGAAACTCCTACGAGCAGTACTTC.

The rearrangement joins TRBV5-6 to TRBJ1-6; 7 positions match TRBD1. Trimming took 2 bases from V and 7 from J; bases not matched to a gene: 9. Germline-derived CDR1 and CDR2 are SGHDT and YYEEEE. The CDR3 totals 16 residues. This chain's CDR3 is CASSLVEGALNSPLHF. The CDR3 DNA is TGTGCCAGCAGCTTAGTGGAGGGGGCTCTAAATTCACCCCTCCACTTT. The whole variable domain, filled in from reference TRBV5-6 and TRBJ1-6, reads DAGVTQSPTHLIKTRGQQVTLRCSPKSGHDTVSWYQQALGQGPQFIFQYYEEEERQRGNFPDRFSGHQFPNYSSELNVNALLLGDSALYLCASSLVEGALNSPLHFGNGTRLTVT.

The CDR3 loop is CASSQMTQGIQETQYF. The CDR3 DNA sequence: TGTGCCAGCAGCCAGATGACCCAGGGGATACAAGAGACCCAGTACTTC. The J gene is TRBJ2-5, the V gene TRBV28; D may be TRBD1 (6 bases). In germline, CDR1 is MDHEN, CDR2 SYDVKM. V was clipped by 6 bases and J by 2 bases, with 19 bases between them. The CDR3 runs 16 residues.